This entry lists 16 T cell receptor beta chains sequenced from one sample in a study of vaccination and CD4 T cells after COVID-19. Scientists ran DNA taken from cultured CD4+ T cells through the Oncomine TCR Beta short-read assay for sequencing. TCRdb used MiXCR to reprocess the PCR reads, holding one entry per CDR3 protein. The sample records 9,500 to 10,000 distinct CDR3 sequences, around 37% being singletons. Stated treatment: approximately nine-day PBMC culture with coronavirus spike peptide pools or control peptides (ViraFEST assay). The antigens these receptors bind are not known. What was sequenced was CD4+ T cells from blood, cultured in vitro. The receptor set was obtained from a human donor who had recovered from COVID-19.

This chain connects TRBV12-3 or TRBV12-4 to TRBJ2-2; the D gene could be TRBD1 or TRBD2 (5 bases each). This CDR3 region has 15 residues. The V end lost 6 bases, the J end lost 4 bases, and 15 bases lay between the germline ends. CDR3 in amino acids: CASRNAGTFTGELFF. Here the CDR3 DNA reads TGTGCCAGCAGAAACGCCGGGACCTTCACCGGGGAGCTGTTTTTT.

V usage is TRBV5-5 and J usage is TRBJ2-7; no definite D call. Between the trimmed V and J ends, which lost 4 bases and 4 bases, there was a span of 6 bases. Germline loops: CDR1 SGHKS, CDR2 YYEKEE (reference sequence). CDR3 length equals 11 residues. CDR3 amino acids: CASSLVYEQYF. CDR3 nucleotides: TGTGCCAGCAGCCTCGTTTACGAGCAGTACTTC. Full variable domain (rest looked up from reference TRBV5-5 and TRBJ2-7): DAGVTQSPTHLIKTRGQQVTLRCSPISGHKSVSWYQQVLGQGPQFIFQYYEKEERGRGNFPDRFSARQFPNYSSELNVNALLLGDSALYLCASSLVYEQYFGPGTRLTVT.

The rearrangement uses TRBV2 and TRBJ2-7; D may be TRBD2 (5 bases). Germline CDR1 is SNHLY and CDR2 is FYNNEI. V shed 0 bases and J shed 0 bases, with 15 bases lying between them. The CDR3 sequence is 17 residues long. As DNA, the CDR3 is TGTGCCAGCAGTGAAGCGGTGGTCCGACGGGGCTCCTACGAGCAGTACTTC. Translation: CASSEAVVRRGSYEQYF.

The chain employs TRBV5-6 and TRBJ2-1; 8 bases are shared with TRBD1. Germline trimming cut 4 bases from V and 14 bases from J; bases unmatched to any gene: 8. Germline CDR1 is SGHDT and CDR2 is YYEEEE. The CDR3 covers 12 residues. The DNA of the CDR3 is TGTGCCAGCAGCCTCCAGACAGGGGAGGAGTTCTTC. It yields the protein CASSLQTGEEFF.

This clonotype was seen only a few times. This chain connects TRBV29-1 to TRBJ2-7, with TRBD1 matching 9 bases. CDR1 is SQVTM and CDR2 is ANQGSEA in the germline V gene. This CDR3 is 13 amino acids long. The trim removed 6 bases at V and 2 bases at J, leaving 5 bases unmatched. CDR3 DNA sequence: TGCAGCGTGACCGGGACAGGGACCTACGAGCAGTACTTC. Residues: CSVTGTGTYEQYF.

V gene TRBV2 combines with J gene TRBJ1-6, with no clear D. CDR3 length: 13 residues. Trimming took off 5 bases at V and 10 bases at J, with 12 bases between the two ends. CDR1 SNHLY and CDR2 FYNNEI come from the germline V gene. The DNA for the CDR3 is TGTGCCAGCAGTTTACTTAGGGAGTCACCCCTCCACTTT. This sequence encodes CASSLLRESPLHF.

Points on this clonotype: At one boundary the junction diverges from the germline segment, which might be a read error. The chain uses TRBV11-3 and TRBJ1-4; D is possibly TRBD1 (5 bases). The CDR3 is made up of 15 amino acids. Germline CDR1 and CDR2: SGHNT and YENEEA. The CDR3 spells CASGFSGLNNEKLFF. The CDR3 region has the DNA TGTGCCAGCGGCTTTTCGGGGCTAAATAATGAAAAACTGTTTTTT.

J is TRBJ1-3 and V is TRBV19; D is ambiguous. V was shortened by 5 bases and J by 2 bases, with 16 bases between the two germline ends. Germline CDR1 reads LNHDA; CDR2 reads SQIVND (reference sequence). This CDR3 comprises 16 residues. CDR3: CASSPPAGRAGNTIYF. In DNA form, the CDR3 reads TGTGCCAGTAGTCCTCCAGCCGGGAGAGCTGGAAACACCATATATTTT.

This clonotype was found a few times. The chain links TRBV6-1 to TRBJ2-3, with D perhaps matching TRBD2 (6 bases). Trimming left V 6 bases short and J 0 bases short, with 10 bases between. The length of the CDR3 is 14 residues. Germline V gives CDR1 MNHNS, CDR2 SASEGT. The CDR3 region has the DNA TGTGCCAGCAGCCCTGGACTAAGCACAGATACGCAGTATTTT. It encodes CASSPGLSTDTQYF.

This clonotype was counted between two and nine times. This chain links TRBV6-1 with TRBJ1-1, with D possibly being TRBD1 (5 bases). In germline, CDR1 is MNHNS, CDR2 SASEGT. The CDR3 spans 13 residues. Trimming pared 8 bases from V and 1 base from J, leaving 11 bases between. The CDR3 DNA reads as TGTGCCAGCCGCCGACAGACGAACACTGAAGCTTTCTTT. Translated: CASRRQTNTEAFF.

This clonotype was counted a few times. V is TRBV7-9 and J is TRBJ1-3; D not resolved. This CDR3 is 14 amino acids long. The germline V gene encodes CDR1 SEHNR and CDR2 FQNEAQ (reference sequence). V lost 2 bases and J lost 2, with 7 bases in between. The DNA of the CDR3 is TGTGCCAGCAGCTTAAGAGGGACTGGAAACACCATATATTTT. Protein sequence: CASSLRGTGNTIYF.

The rearrangement uses TRBV12-3 or TRBV12-4 and TRBJ1-1; a weak D match, TRBD1 (5 bases). CDR3 length equals 15 residues. V lost 5 bases and J lost 1, with 14 bases in between. CDR3 in amino acids: CASSLGRGENTEAFF. The CDR3 nucleotides read TGTGCCAGCAGTCTCGGAAGGGGAGAGAACACTGAAGCTTTCTTT.

V and J are TRBV14 and TRBJ2-1; D might be TRBD1 (6 bases). Deletions cut 1 base from V and 5 bases from J, with 15 bases between. CDR1 and CDR2 from the germline V gene are SGHDN and FVKESK. CDR3 length equals 16 residues. The CDR3 DNA is TGTGCCAGCAGCCAAGTCAGGACAGTTCGTAACAATGAGCAGTTCTTC. This codes for CASSQVRTVRNNEQFF.

Written as DNA, the CDR3 is TGTGCCAGCAGTTTAGAGAGGGGGCGAGGAGAGACCCAGTACTTC. Translating gives CASSLERGRGETQYF. V gene TRBV12-3 or TRBV12-4 combines with J gene TRBJ2-5; TRBD1 matches at 7 bases. The CDR3 length is 15 residues. V was clipped by 1 base and J by 4 bases; unmatched bases: 6.

This chain joins TRBV6-1 and TRBJ1-2; the D is unclear. This CDR3 is built from 13 residues. V was clipped by 5 bases and J by 2 bases, with 9 bases between them. Germline assignment: CDR1 MNHNS and CDR2 SASEGT. Written as DNA, the CDR3 is TGTGCCAGCAGTCGGGTGGGAAACTATGGCTACACCTTC. Translation: CASSRVGNYGYTF.

This chain uses TRBV9 with TRBJ2-2; D possibly corresponds to TRBD2 (7 bases). The length of the CDR3 is 17 residues. Germline lookup yields CDR1 SGDLS and CDR2 YYNGEE. Between the trimmed V and J ends, which lost 0 bases and 2 bases, there was a span of 14 bases. CDR3 in amino acids: CASSVGGSGTNTGELFF. The CDR3 bases are TGTGCCAGCAGCGTAGGGGGGAGCGGGACAAACACCGGGGAGCTGTTTTTT.